This is a list of T cell receptor beta chains from one sample in a study of blood T cell repertoires in COVID-19. Clones were read by immunoSEQ multiplex PCR, and TCRdb kept only the in-frame ones, dropping some. This repertoire shows under 70,000 clones, nearly 90% found once; its top ten account for about 13%. Sequenced input: peripheral blood. The origin of the receptors is a man between 60 and 75 years old with active COVID-19. The conserved cysteine and the conserved F or W are not part of the CDR3 here.

TRBV4-2	ASSLGLAGGRIINEQF
TRBV15	ATTSAPNYEQY
TRBV29-1	SVEDLGARNTIY
TRBV7-6	ASSLSGLAGLETQY
TRBV10-3	AISGQAGQPQH
TRBV4-2	ASSQEGTSGSYEQY
TRBV19	ASRTYEGTVYGSPLH
TRBV11-1	ASSQGGLAGDNEQF
TRBV25-1	ASRRTYEQY
TRBV5-4	ASSLVDTNTGELF
TRBV11-2	ASRTTALSSYEQY
TRBV11-2	ASSLEGTGNNSPLH
TRBV5-8	ASSLVWGGYTEAF
TRBV28	ASTRGGIDGYT
TRBV24-1	ATNMGNRVNNEQF
TRBV24-1	ATSVRDQGPQH
TRBV7-9	ASSLGLRSSRVRTGELF
TRBV6-5	ASSPFDRLGTEAF
TRBV6-5	ASSLTRIQFDEQY
TRBV30	AWSVQDSPY
TRBV7-2	ASSSPGGGATYEQY
TRBV29-1	SVGLGGDYGYT
TRBV7-9	ASSRLDRGPQETQY
TRBV19	ASSIIGVNQPQH
TRBV7-3	ASKGPGSDTQY
TRBV6-4	ASNPQGGNEQY
TRBV15	ATSRLAGELF
TRBV6-1	ASSEGAVSYNEQF
TRBV10-2	ASSTRQFNQPQH
TRBV9	ASSVDRGTFNEQY
TRBV7-7	ASSKTTGNYEQY
TRBV11-2	ASSRANRGVEKTQY
TRBV29-1	SVATRATDTQY
TRBV29-1	GGEGAPGSGYT
TRBV5-1	ASSSQTGGYGYT
TRBV6-1	ASSVQLAGDTDTQY